These 19 T cell receptor beta chains came from one sample sequenced in a study of blood T cell repertoires in COVID-19. Clones were read by immunoSEQ multiplex PCR, and TCRdb kept only the in-frame ones, dropping some. Of about 400,000 clones listed, around 90% are singletons. Sequenced: PBMCs or T cells enriched from blood (not recorded which). All receptors come from a woman between 35 and 50 years old with acute COVID-19.

This chain joins TRBV18 and TRBJ1-4, with D possibly being TRBD1 (6 bases). The germline V gene has CDR1 KGHSH and CDR2 LQKENI. Trimming took off 4 bases at V and 8 bases at J, with 14 bases between the two ends. The CDR3 has 14 amino acids. CDR3 DNA: TGTGCCAGCTCACTCAGGGGTACTGACGAAAAACTGTTTTTT. This translates into CASSLRGTDEKLFF.

The chain couples TRBV18 to TRBJ2-3; TRBD2 matches 10 bases. The length of the CDR3 is 16 residues. Germline CDR1 reads KGHSH; CDR2 reads LQKENI. V was clipped by 6 bases and J by 2 bases; unmatched bases: 8. CDR3 loop: CASSDRTSGYTDTQYF. The CDR3 DNA reads TGTGCCAGCTCGGACAGGACTAGCGGCTACACAGATACGCAGTATTTT.

The DNA for the CDR3 is TGTGCCAGCAGCTCCGGCCTAGGACTAGAAGAGACCCAGTACTTC. Translated: CASSSGLGLEETQYF. This chain links TRBV7-2 with TRBJ2-5; 7 bases line up with TRBD2. CDR3 length: 15 amino acids. Germline V lookup: CDR1 SGHTA, CDR2 FQGNSA. The trim removed 4 bases at V and 3 bases at J, leaving 8 bases unmatched.

The chain has TRBV6-5 and TRBJ1-2; 10 bases match TRBD1. Germline CDR1 is MNHEY and CDR2 is SVGAGI. With 6 bases clipped from V and 2 bases from J, the junction kept 3 bases outside the gene matches. The CDR3 sequence is 14 residues long. The CDR3 region is CASSRDRGNYGYTF. The CDR3 DNA sequence: TGTGCCAGCAGCCGGGACAGGGGCAACTATGGCTACACCTTC.

V and J are TRBV30 and TRBJ1-1; TRBD1 agrees at 10 bases. CDR1 is GTSNPN, CDR2 SVGIG, per germline (reference sequence). Trimming removed 4 bases from V and 4 bases from J; junction bases left unmatched: 3. This CDR3 region has 13 residues. CDR3 coding DNA: TGTGCCTGGACGGGGGACAGGGGCACTGAAGCTTTCTTT. Encoded protein: CAWTGDRGTEAFF.

J is TRBJ2-3 and V is TRBV10-1, with TRBD2 as a possible D gene (6 bases). CDR1 WNHNN and CDR2 SYGVQD come from the germline V gene (reference sequence). The V end was cut by 2 bases, the J end by 2 bases, with 14 bases between. The CDR3 consists of 16 residues. CDR3 amino acids: CASSEGRDLLTDTQYF. The CDR3 region has the DNA TGCGCCAGCAGTGAGGGCCGGGACTTACTCACAGATACGCAGTATTTT.

The V gene is TRBV19, the J gene TRBJ2-3; 8 nucleotides agree with TRBD2. The germline CDR1 and CDR2 sequences are LNHDA and SQIVND (reference sequence). The CDR3 is 16 amino acids. The V and J ends lost 3 bases and 2 bases, in that order; junction bases with no gene match: 7. This chain's CDR3 is CASSIFSSGSTDTQYF. The CDR3 DNA reads TGTGCCAGTAGTATTTTCTCTAGCGGGTCCACAGATACGCAGTATTTT.

The CDR3 nucleotides read TGTGCCACCAGTGAGGCGGGGGTCACAGATACGCAGTATTTT. Amino acid sequence: CATSEAGVTDTQYF. The genes are TRBV24-1 and TRBJ2-3, with 7 bases lining up with TRBD2. This CDR3 has 14 residues. Germline V lookup: CDR1 KGHDR, CDR2 SFDVKD. V lost 4 bases and J lost 2; bases outside the gene matches: 2.

The J gene is TRBJ2-5, the V gene TRBV4-1; D is undetermined. Germline V CDR1 and CDR2: MGHRA, YSYEKL. This CDR3 comprises 16 residues. Trimming left V 0 bases short and J 5 bases short, with 16 bases between. The CDR3 here is CASSQDVYGQIETQYF. CDR3 DNA: TGCGCCAGCAGCCAAGATGTGTATGGGCAGATTGAGACCCAGTACTTC.

V usage is TRBV5-4 and J usage is TRBJ2-7; D is perhaps TRBD2 (5 bases). V lost 0 bases and J lost 5, with 12 bases in between. The CDR3 consists of 14 residues. Looked up from germline, CDR1 is SGHNT and CDR2 is YYREEE (reference sequence). The CDR3, as DNA: TGTGCCAGCAGCTTGGTCGGAGCGGACGACGAGCAGTACTTC. Its translation: CASSLVGADDEQYF.

V and J are TRBV2 and TRBJ1-2; 7 bases match TRBD1. The CDR3 loop spans 16 amino acids. Germline assignment: CDR1 SNHLY and CDR2 FYNNEI. The V and J ends lost 6 bases and 7 bases, in that order; junction bases with no gene match: 17. CDR3 protein: CASSLYKQGISAGYTF. The CDR3, as DNA: TGTGCCAGCAGCCTATATAAACAGGGGATTTCAGCTGGCTACACCTTC.

J is TRBJ2-1 and V is TRBV7-9; D is possibly TRBD2 (5 bases). Per germline, CDR1 SEHNR and CDR2 FQNEAQ (reference sequence). Trimming removed 4 bases at V and 3 bases at J, with 10 bases between. This CDR3 comprises 14 residues. This chain's CDR3 is CASSSVTSYNEQFF. The CDR3 nucleotides read TGTGCCAGCAGCTCAGTTACTAGCTACAATGAGCAGTTCTTC.

V usage is TRBV6-5 and J usage is TRBJ1-4; possibly TRBD1 for D (6 bases). Per the germline V gene, CDR1 is MNHEY and CDR2 is SVGAGI. The CDR3 extends over 16 amino acids. Trimming took 4 bases from V and 7 from J, leaving 19 bases between them. CDR3 bases: TGTGCCAGCAGTTCCCAGGCGGGGGGCTTAGGTGAAAAACTGTTTTTT. Translation: CASSSQAGGLGEKLFF.

The J gene is TRBJ1-5, the V gene TRBV19; D gene ambiguous. The germline gives CDR1 LNHDA, CDR2 SQIVND (reference sequence). With 4 bases removed from V and 2 bases from J, the gap between germline ends came to 9 bases. The CDR3 is 14 amino acids. This CDR3 is CASSTGLGNQPQHF. For the CDR3, the DNA is TGTGCCAGTAGTACGGGGTTGGGCAATCAGCCCCAGCATTTT.

The chain couples TRBV7-8 to TRBJ1-2, with D possibly TRBD1 on 5 matching bases. In germline, CDR1 is SGHVS, CDR2 FQNEAQ. The V end was cut by 3 bases, the J end by 5 bases, with 16 bases between. This CDR3 has 15 amino acids. CDR3: CASSFASGTEYGYTF. The DNA of the CDR3 is TGTGCCAGCAGCTTCGCTTCCGGGACTGAGTATGGCTACACCTTC.

For the CDR3, the DNA is TGTGCCAGCAGCCTACCGACAGGTCTTGGCGAGCAGTACTTC. It translates to CASSLPTGLGEQYF. V and J are TRBV5-4 and TRBJ2-7; a possible D gene is TRBD1 (6 bases). Germline lookup yields CDR1 SGHNT and CDR2 YYREEE (reference sequence). The CDR3 length is 14 residues. V was trimmed by 4 bases and J by 6 bases, leaving 17 bases between them.

The chain carries TRBV5-6 and TRBJ1-2; 7 nucleotides agree with TRBD1. The CDR3 is made up of 15 amino acids. Unmatched junction bases numbered 9, after V lost 4 bases and J lost 3 bases. The germline V gene encodes CDR1 SGHDT and CDR2 YYEEEE. CDR3 loop: CASSRRRDSYYGYTF. The DNA of the CDR3 is TGTGCCAGCAGCCGGAGGCGGGACAGCTACTATGGCTACACCTTC. Filled out from reference TRBV5-6 and TRBJ1-2, the complete variable domain reads DAGVTQSPTHLIKTRGQQVTLRCSPKSGHDTVSWYQQALGQGPQFIFQYYEEEERQRGNFPDRFSGHQFPNYSSELNVNALLLGDSALYLCASSRRRDSYYGYTFGSGTRLTVV.

The chain couples TRBV7-9 to TRBJ2-4; no clear D gene. Germline-derived CDR1 and CDR2 are SEHNR and FQNEAQ (reference sequence). V was pared by 5 bases and J by 9 bases, with 11 bases between. The CDR3 has 12 residues. The chain's CDR3 is CASSRPRGIQYF. For the CDR3, the DNA is TGTGCCAGCAGCCGACCCCGCGGCATTCAGTACTTC.

Points on this clone: Other DNA sequences within the sample encode an identical CDR3. V usage is TRBV5-6 and J usage is TRBJ1-5; 9 bases map to TRBD1. V lost 2 bases and J lost 5; bases outside the gene matches: 5. CDR3 size: 15 residues. The V gene's germline CDR1 is SGHDT and CDR2 YYEEEE. The CDR3 nucleotides are TGTGCCAGCAGCTTACGTACAGGGGGCGATCAGCCCCAGCATTTT. Protein sequence: CASSLRTGGDQPQHF.